This T cell receptor (beta chain) was obtained from a study of CD8+CD57+ T cells in acquired aplastic anemia. At the level of the study: Sorted CD4+ and CD8+ cells gave a mean 3.2 ug DNA, range roughly 0.18 to 27.4 ug. Healthy donors yielded roughly 9.8 million CD4+ cell reads on average.

General observations from the study: Overlapping CD8+ CDR3 repertoires of patients and controls contained under 35 shared sequences. Patients and controls had CD8+ Simpson's diversity values that were not significantly distinct.

CDR1 is SGHVS, CDR2 FQNEAQ, per germline. V lost 5 bases to trimming and J lost 5 bases; unmatched junction nucleotides: 5. This CDR3 is built from 13 residues. Profiling of TCR beta VDJ combinations and CDR3 sequences used genomic DNA as template. TCRdb reprocessed the reads via MiXCR and lists one record per CDR3 protein. This repertoire shows around 230,000 distinct CDR3 sequences, under 65% found once; its top ten account for 29%. Turning to this clonotype: Its matching antigen is unknown.

Sequenced sample: sorted CD4+, CD8+, or CD8+CD57+ T cells (not recorded which) from PBMCs. The sequence came from a human donor in good health. The V gene is TRBV7-8, the J gene TRBJ1-2; 7 nucleotides agree with TRBD1. Here the CDR3 DNA reads TGTGCCAGCAGCCCAGGGGGTCGTTATGGCTACACCTTC. Amino acids: CASSPGGRYGYTF.